The TCR beta chain under discussion was sequenced for a study of T cells in Graves' hyperthyroidism and ophthalmopathy. Duration under 3 months, a NOSPECS grade of at least 4, and a Clinical Activity Score of at least 3 characterized the ophthalmopathy patients. V was clipped by 4 bases and J by 2 bases; unmatched bases: 4. The CDR3 totals 14 residues. Looked up from germline, CDR1 is MGHDK and CDR2 is SYGVNS. Researchers amplified the TCR beta CDR3 regions from RNA transcripts. The HTBI primer set drove a first-round RT-PCR of the TCR CDR3. TCRdb reprocessed the multiplex PCR reads via MiXCR and lists one record per CDR3 protein. The table lists about 610,000 distinct CDR3 sequences, about 15% of them singletons, with 4% to 5.5% in the top ten. Findings of the study overall: Blood shared most expanded thyroid clonotypes above 0.001. In the analysis, a 13 V-J model separated ophthalmopathy from stable hyperthyroidism.

This clonotype was recorded at least ten times. Its antigen is still unknown. Sequencing input: blood. This clonotype was obtained from a woman aged 40 to 55 with Graves' ophthalmopathy. The genes are TRBV25-1 and TRBJ2-7, with 8 positions matching TRBD2. CDR3 nucleotide sequence: TGTGCCAGCAGTGTATTAGCGGGGCCCTACGAGCAGTACTTC. Residues: CASSVLAGPYEQYF.